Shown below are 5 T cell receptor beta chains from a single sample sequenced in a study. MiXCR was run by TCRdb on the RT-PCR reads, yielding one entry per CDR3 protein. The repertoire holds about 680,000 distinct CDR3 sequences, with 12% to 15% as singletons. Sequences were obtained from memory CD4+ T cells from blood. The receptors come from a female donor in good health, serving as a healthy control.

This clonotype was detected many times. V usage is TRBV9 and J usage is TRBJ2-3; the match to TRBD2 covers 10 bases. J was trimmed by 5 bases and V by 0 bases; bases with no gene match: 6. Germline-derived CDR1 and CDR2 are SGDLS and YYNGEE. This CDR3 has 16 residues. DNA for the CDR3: TGTGCCAGCAGCGTAGAAACTAGCGGGAAGGGAGATACGCAGTATTTT. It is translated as CASSVETSGKGDTQYF. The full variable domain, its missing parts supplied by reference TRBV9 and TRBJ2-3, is DSGVTQTPKHLITATGQRVTLRCSPRSGDLSVYWYQQSLDQGLQFLIQYYNGEERAKGNILERFSAQQFPDLHSELNLSSLELGDSALYFCASSVETSGKGDTQYFGPGTRLTVL.

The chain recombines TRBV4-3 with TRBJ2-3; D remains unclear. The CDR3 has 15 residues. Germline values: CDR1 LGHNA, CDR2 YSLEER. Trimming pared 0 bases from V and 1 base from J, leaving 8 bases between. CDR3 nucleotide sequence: TGCGCCAGCAGCCAAGAGGAGCGAGGCACAGATACGCAGTATTTT. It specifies CASSQEERGTDTQYF.

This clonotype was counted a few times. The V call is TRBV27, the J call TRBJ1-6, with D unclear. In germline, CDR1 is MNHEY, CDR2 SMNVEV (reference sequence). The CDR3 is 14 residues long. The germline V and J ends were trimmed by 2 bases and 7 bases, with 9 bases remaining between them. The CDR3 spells CASSLGRLNSPLHF. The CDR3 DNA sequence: TGTGCCAGCAGTTTAGGACGGTTAAATTCACCCCTCCACTTT.

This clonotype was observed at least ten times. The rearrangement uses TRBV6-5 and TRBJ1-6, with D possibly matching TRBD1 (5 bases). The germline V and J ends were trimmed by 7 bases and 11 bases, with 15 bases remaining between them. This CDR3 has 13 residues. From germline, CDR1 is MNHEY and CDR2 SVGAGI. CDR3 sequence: CASTGRGRAPLHF. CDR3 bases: TGTGCCAGCACCGGACGGGGGAGAGCACCCCTCCACTTT.

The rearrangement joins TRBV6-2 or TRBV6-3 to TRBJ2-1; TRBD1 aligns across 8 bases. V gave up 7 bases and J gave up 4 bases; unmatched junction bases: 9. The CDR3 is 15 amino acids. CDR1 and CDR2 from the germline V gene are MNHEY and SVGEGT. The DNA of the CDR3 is TGTGCCAGCATGGCCGGGACAGGAGCATACAATGAGCAGTTCTTC. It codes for CASMAGTGAYNEQFF.